Each of the 26 T cell receptor beta chains below was sequenced from the same sample in a study of OX40 agonist ivuxolimab in advanced cancers. Some clones are missing from TCRdb's copy, which holds only in-frame ones; the method was immunoSEQ multiplex PCR. There are some 54,000 clones in the sample; about four fifths occur only once, and approximately 1.3% lies in the top ten. This material consisted of CD4+ or CD8+ T cells sorted from blood, taken in a trial of the OX40 agonist ivuxolimab. The source of these receptors is an adult with an advanced solid tumor such as melanoma, head and neck, liver or kidney cancer.

V usage is TRBV18 and J usage is TRBJ2-1; no reliable D call. Trimming shortened V by 1 base and J by 4 bases, and 11 bases separated the two germline ends. Germline CDR1 and CDR2: KGHSH and LQKENI. CDR3 length: 15 amino acids. In DNA, the CDR3 is TGTGCCAGCTCACCACGCTCCGAAGCTTACAATGAGCAGTTCTTC. As protein: CASSPRSEAYNEQFF.

V and J are TRBV5-8 and TRBJ2-3; TRBD1 matches 8 bases. Germline assignment: CDR1 SGHTS and CDR2 YDEGEE. Unmatched junction bases numbered 6, after V lost 4 bases and J lost 2 bases. The CDR3 totals 15 residues. The CDR3 protein is CASSQGTGVTDTQYF. For the CDR3, the DNA is TGTGCCAGCAGCCAAGGGACAGGTGTCACAGATACGCAGTATTTT.

This chain connects TRBV11-2 to TRBJ2-1, with TRBD1 matching 9 bases. CDR3 length: 15 amino acids. The V gene's germline CDR1 is SGHAT and CDR2 FQNNGV. With V trimmed by 0 bases and J by 5 bases, 2 bases remained unmatched. CDR3 in amino acids: CASSLEDRGNNEQFF. The CDR3 region has the DNA TGTGCCAGCAGCTTAGAGGACAGGGGAAACAATGAGCAGTTCTTC.

The CDR3 reads CASSLGEKIEQYF. The DNA of the CDR3 is TGTGCCAGCAGCTTGGGGGAGAAAATCGAGCAGTACTTC. The gene calls are TRBV5-6 and TRBJ2-7; perhaps TRBD2 as D (5 bases). The V gene's germline CDR1 is SGHDT and CDR2 YYEEEE. With 0 bases removed from V and 6 bases from J, the gap between germline ends came to 10 bases. CDR3 size: 13 residues.

This clone was observed a few times. The genes are TRBV6-5 and TRBJ1-6; D might be TRBD1 (5 bases). V gave up 7 bases and J gave up 9 bases, with 13 bases separating them. Germline CDR1 and CDR2: MNHEY and SVGAGI. The CDR3 is 13 amino acids. In DNA form, the CDR3 reads TGTGCCAGCAAGAAGAACAGGAGTTCACCCCTCCACTTT. Translated: CASKKNRSSPLHF.

V gene TRBV7-6 combines with J gene TRBJ1-2; TRBD1 matches at 7 bases. J gave up 8 bases and V 1 base, and 13 bases lay outside the gene matches. Germline assignment: CDR1 SGHVS and CDR2 FNYEAQ. This CDR3 region has 16 residues. DNA for the CDR3: TGTGCCAGCAGCTTAGGGACCGGGACAGCTGCGGAGGGCTACACCTTC. This translates into CASSLGTGTAAEGYTF.

The CDR3 DNA follows: TGTGCCAGCAGCTTAGATAACCCAGGGGGCTGGGGGACTGAAGCTTTCTTT. Translated: CASSLDNPGGWGTEAFF. J is TRBJ1-1 and V is TRBV11-2; 8 positions match TRBD1. Germline CDR1 is SGHAT and CDR2 is FQNNGV. Trimming took 0 bases from V and 5 from J; bases not matched to a gene: 11. The CDR3 runs to 17 residues.

This chain connects TRBV30 to TRBJ1-6, with 9 bases identical to TRBD1. Germline V gene data show CDR1 as GTSNPN and CDR2 as SVGIG (reference sequence). CDR3 length: 16 amino acids. V was clipped by 2 bases and J by 6 bases; unmatched bases: 8. The CDR3 DNA reads TGTGCCTGGAGTTATCCCACGGGACAGGGTAATTCACCCCTCCACTTT. As protein: CAWSYPTGQGNSPLHF.

J is TRBJ1-2 and V is TRBV4-1, with D perhaps matching TRBD1 (6 bases). The CDR3 is 10 residues long. The germline CDR1 and CDR2 sequences are MGHRA and YSYEKL. V gave up 5 bases and J gave up 13 bases, with 11 bases separating them. The CDR3 sequence is CASSSGDITF. CDR3 DNA: TGCGCCAGCAGCTCAGGGGACATCACCTTC.

This clone was counted only a few times. V is TRBV4-1 and J is TRBJ2-1; 8 positions match TRBD2. J gave up 3 bases and V 5 bases, and 6 bases lay outside the gene matches. This CDR3 spans 15 amino acids. From germline, CDR1 is MGHRA and CDR2 YSYEKL. The CDR3 DNA follows: TGCGCCAGCAGCTCGGCCGGGACTAGCTACAATGAGCAGTTCTTC. Translating gives CASSSAGTSYNEQFF.

The chain recombines TRBV11-3 with TRBJ2-3; 9 positions agree with TRBD1. This CDR3 comprises 15 residues. The J segment lost 6 bases and the V segment lost 6 bases, leaving 10 bases of the junction unmatched. Germline loops: CDR1 SGHNT, CDR2 YENEEA. As DNA, the CDR3 is TGTGCCAGCAGTGCCGGGACAGGGATCAGGGATACGCAGTATTTT. This sequence encodes CASSAGTGIRDTQYF.

This sequence joins TRBV19 and TRBJ2-7, with a possible D match to TRBD1 (6 bases). CDR3 length equals 13 residues. Trimming pared 6 bases from V and 1 base from J, leaving 10 bases between. Germline CDR1 LNHDA, CDR2 SQIVND (reference sequence). CDR3 sequence (DNA): TGTGCCAGTAGCCTAGGACAGTCCTACGAGCAGTACTTC. Translation gives CASSLGQSYEQYF.

This chain connects TRBV7-9 to TRBJ2-4; no reliable D call. V was trimmed by 9 bases and J by 5 bases, leaving 8 bases between them. Germline V gene data show CDR1 as SEHNR and CDR2 as FQNEAQ (reference sequence). The CDR3 is made up of 11 amino acids. The CDR3 coding sequence is TGTGCCAGTGAGGCCCAAAACATTCAGTACTTC. It is translated as CASEAQNIQYF.

The V gene is TRBV11-3, the J gene TRBJ2-1; D unclear. The V and J ends lost 5 bases and 7 bases respectively, with 9 bases between them. Germline V gene lookup returns CDR1 SGHNT and CDR2 YENEEA. CDR3 size: 12 residues. The CDR3 loop reads CASSRSRNEQFF. The CDR3 DNA sequence: TGTGCCAGCAGCCGAAGTCGGAATGAGCAGTTCTTC.

The chain carries TRBV9 and TRBJ2-3; a weak D match, TRBD2 (6 bases). V lost 0 bases and J 10 bases, leaving 12 bases between the germline ends. Looked up from germline, CDR1 is SGDLS and CDR2 is YYNGEE. The CDR3 contains 13 residues. The CDR3 loop reads CASSVGGGVAQYF. The CDR3 DNA reads as TGTGCCAGCAGCGTAGGTGGCGGGGTAGCGCAGTATTTT.

V usage is TRBV19 and J usage is TRBJ2-1; TRBD1 matches 9 bases. The CDR3 runs 14 residues. CDR1 is LNHDA, CDR2 SQIVND, per germline (reference sequence). V lost 4 bases to trimming and J lost 7 bases; unmatched junction nucleotides: 5. CDR3 residues: CASSTNRGQNEQFF. The CDR3, as DNA: TGTGCCAGTAGTACCAACAGGGGGCAGAATGAGCAGTTCTTC.

The chain recombines TRBV7-9 with TRBJ2-3; D is unclear. Trimming shortened V by 3 bases and J by 7 bases, and 11 bases separated the two germline ends. Germline CDR1 SEHNR, CDR2 FQNEAQ (reference sequence). There are 13 residues in the CDR3. DNA of the CDR3: TGTGCCAGCAGCTTCAGAAGGGTGTATACGCAGTATTTT. Its translation is CASSFRRVYTQYF.

This chain connects TRBV5-1 to TRBJ2-1; 9 bases align to TRBD2. V dropped 3 bases and J dropped 5; count of bases not matched to a gene: 6. Germline V gene lookup returns CDR1 SGHRS and CDR2 YFSETQ. The CDR3 spans 15 residues. CDR3 DNA: TGCGCCAGCAGCTCCGGACTAGCGCACCACAATGAGCAGTTCTTC. It encodes CASSSGLAHHNEQFF.

This clone was observed once. This chain joins TRBV6-1 and TRBJ1-1; no clear D gene. The CDR3 is 14 amino acids. Germline CDR1 and CDR2: MNHNS and SASEGT. V was pared by 5 bases and J by 0 bases, with 10 bases between. The CDR3 coding sequence is TGTGCCAGCAGTCCCTTTAACTTGAACACTGAAGCTTTCTTT. It is translated as CASSPFNLNTEAFF.

The chain employs TRBV6-1 and TRBJ1-1; 7 positions agree with TRBD1. The germline V gene has CDR1 MNHNS and CDR2 SASEGT. This CDR3 contains 13 residues. The trim removed 5 bases at V and 9 bases at J, leaving 9 bases unmatched. CDR3: CASSPRGRSQAFF. The DNA for the CDR3 is TGTGCCAGCAGTCCGAGGGGGCGGTCCCAAGCTTTCTTT.

The genes are TRBV5-1 and TRBJ2-2; the D is unclear. Trimming stripped 4 bases from V and 6 bases from J, with 19 bases between. The germline V gene encodes CDR1 SGHRS and CDR2 YFSETQ. The CDR3 runs 16 residues. CDR3: CASSPTETGWAGELFF. The DNA for the CDR3 is TGCGCCAGCAGCCCTACAGAGACGGGCTGGGCCGGGGAGCTGTTTTTT.

The rearrangement joins TRBV9 to TRBJ2-2; no definite D call. The V gene lost 9 bases and the J gene lost 3 bases, with 12 bases spanning the gap. CDR3 length: 13 amino acids. Germline V lookup: CDR1 SGDLS, CDR2 YYNGEE. CDR3 amino acids: CATQAGHTGELFF. The CDR3 nucleotides are TGTGCCACACAAGCCGGGCACACCGGGGAGCTGTTTTTT.

The chain couples TRBV7-9 to TRBJ2-7, with D tentatively TRBD1 (6 bases). CDR1 and CDR2 from the germline V gene are SEHNR and FQNEAQ (reference sequence). V was shortened by 0 bases and J by 3 bases, with 9 bases between the two germline ends. CDR3 length equals 14 residues. The CDR3 loop is CASSLADRVYEQYF. The CDR3, as DNA: TGTGCCAGCAGCTTAGCGGACAGAGTCTACGAGCAGTACTTC.

The rearrangement links TRBV5-5 to TRBJ2-3; 10 nucleotides agree with TRBD2. Germline V gene lookup returns CDR1 SGHKS and CDR2 YYEKEE (reference sequence). The V and J ends lost 7 bases and 6 bases, in that order; junction bases with no gene match: 8. CDR3 length: 14 amino acids. The CDR3 DNA reads TGTGCCAGCCGGGATGCTAGCGGGAGCGATACGCAGTATTTT. Translating it yields CASRDASGSDTQYF.

V is TRBV19 and J is TRBJ2-5; D not resolved. V shed 1 base and J shed 0 bases, with 9 bases lying between them. Germline values: CDR1 LNHDA, CDR2 SQIVND (reference sequence). There are 15 residues in the CDR3. For the CDR3, the DNA is TGTGCCAGTAGTATAGGCTCTGGACACCAAGAGACCCAGTACTTC. It yields the protein CASSIGSGHQETQYF.

The chain employs TRBV18 and TRBJ2-1, with 8 bases matching TRBD1. The CDR3 totals 17 residues. Trimming removed 0 bases from V and 6 bases from J; junction bases left unmatched: 10. The germline V gene encodes CDR1 KGHSH and CDR2 LQKENI. The CDR3 DNA reads TGTGCCAGCTCACCACCGACAGCGTCCAGGGGGCTCAATGAGCAGTTCTTC. Its translation: CASSPPTASRGLNEQFF.